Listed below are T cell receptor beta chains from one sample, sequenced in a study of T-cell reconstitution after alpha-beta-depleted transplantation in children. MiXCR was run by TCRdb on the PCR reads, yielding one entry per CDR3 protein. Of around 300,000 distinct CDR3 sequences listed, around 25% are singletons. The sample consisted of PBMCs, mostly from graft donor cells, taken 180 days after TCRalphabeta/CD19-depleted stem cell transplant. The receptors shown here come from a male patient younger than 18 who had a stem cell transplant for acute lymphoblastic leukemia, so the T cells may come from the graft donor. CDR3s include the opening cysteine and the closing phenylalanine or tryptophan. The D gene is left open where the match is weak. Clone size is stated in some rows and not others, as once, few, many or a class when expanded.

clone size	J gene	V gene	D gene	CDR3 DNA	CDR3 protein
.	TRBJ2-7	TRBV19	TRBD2	TGTGCCAGTAGCCGAGCGGGGGGGTCCGAGCAGTACTTC	CASSRAGGSEQYF
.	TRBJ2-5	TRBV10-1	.	TGCGCCAGCAGTGAATCCCGAGGACTGATCCAAGAGACCCAGTACTTC	CASSESRGLIQETQYF
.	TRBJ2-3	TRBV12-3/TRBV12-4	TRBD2	TGTGCCAGCAGGCCGGGAGGGCGGGGCACAGATACGCAGTATTTT	CASRPGGRGTDTQYF
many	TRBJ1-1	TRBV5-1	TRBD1	TGCGCCAGCAGCTTGGGACAGGGGGGAAAGCGGACTGAAGCTTTCTTT	CASSLGQGGKRTEAFF
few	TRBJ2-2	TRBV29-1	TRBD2	TGCAGCGTTCGACTAGCGGGAGGGCCATCGACCGGGGAGCTGTTTTTT	CSVRLAGGPSTGELFF
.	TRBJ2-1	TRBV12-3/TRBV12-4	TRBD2	TGTGCCAGCCTCGGACTAGCGGCCTACAATGAGCAGTTCTTC	CASLGLAAYNEQFF
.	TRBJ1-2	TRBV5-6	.	TGTGCCAGCAGCTTTACAAGGGTAAGAAGTGGCTACACCTTC	CASSFTRVRSGYTF
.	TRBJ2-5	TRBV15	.	TGTGCCACCAGCAGAGGTCGGGGAAGTATCCAAGAGACCCAGTACTTC	CATSRGRGSIQETQYF
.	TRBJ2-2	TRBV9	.	TGTGCCAGCAGCGTAGTACATTCGGGCGGTTCCGGGGAGCTGTTTTTT	CASSVVHSGGSGELFF
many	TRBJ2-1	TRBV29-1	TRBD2	TGCAGCGTCCGTTCTCTAGCGGGAGGCCTCAATGAGCAGTTCTTC	CSVRSLAGGLNEQFF
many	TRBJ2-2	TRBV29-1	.	TGCAGCGTTGAAGATCTTGTTTCGGGGACCGGGGAGCTGTTTTTT	CSVEDLVSGTGELFF
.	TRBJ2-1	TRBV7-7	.	TGTGCCAGCAGCCTGAAAGAAGGACTATTGGGGTACAATGAGCAGTTCTTC	CASSLKEGLLGYNEQFF
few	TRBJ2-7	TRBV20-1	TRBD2	TGCAGTGCTAGAGACCTAGCGGAGATCCCCTACGAGCAGTACTTC	CSARDLAEIPYEQYF
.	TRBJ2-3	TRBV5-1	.	TGCGCCAGCAGCTTGGTCACCCCCACTATAGATACGCAGTATTTT	CASSLVTPTIDTQYF
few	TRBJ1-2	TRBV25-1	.	TGTGCCAGCAGTGAATTTAGGGGGTCCTTCGGCTACACCTTC	CASSEFRGSFGYTF
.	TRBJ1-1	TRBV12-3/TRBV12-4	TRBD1	TGTGCCAGCAGTTTAACGGACAGGGGAGTCAGAACCACTGAAGCTTTCTTT	CASSLTDRGVRTTEAFF
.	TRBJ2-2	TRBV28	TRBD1	TGTGCCAGCAGTTTATGGTCAGGGGGCAACGGGGAGCTGTTTTTT	CASSLWSGGNGELFF
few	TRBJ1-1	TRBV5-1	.	TGCGCCAGCAAGAATCGCTCACGAGACACTGAAGCTTTCTTT	CASKNRSRDTEAFF
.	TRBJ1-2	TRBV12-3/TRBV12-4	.	TGTGCCAGCAGTATTAGACAGTTACCCCGGGGTGGCTACACCTTC	CASSIRQLPRGGYTF
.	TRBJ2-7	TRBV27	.	TGTGCCAGCAGTTTTGGGGGGAGGAACTCCGAGCAGTACTTC	CASSFGGRNSEQYF
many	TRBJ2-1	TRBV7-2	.	TGTGCCAGCAGCTTGGGACATGAGCAGTTCTTC	CASSLGHEQFF
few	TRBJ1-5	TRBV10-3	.	TGTGCCATCAGTGAAGGCGATTATAGCAATCAGCCCCAGCATTTT	CAISEGDYSNQPQHF
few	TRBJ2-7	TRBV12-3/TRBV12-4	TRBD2	TGTGCCAGCAGGATCGGACTAGTCGGCTACGAGCAGTACTTC	CASRIGLVGYEQYF
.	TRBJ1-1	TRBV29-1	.	TGCAGCGTTGTGAGGAAAAGGGGCCGACCCGTTAACACTGAAGCTTTCTTT	CSVVRKRGRPVNTEAFF
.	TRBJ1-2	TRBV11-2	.	TGTGCCAGCAGCTTTGGGGGGGGACTCTATGGCTACACCTTC	CASSFGGGLYGYTF
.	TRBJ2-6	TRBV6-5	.	TGTGCCAGCAGTTACTCACCTCCTGGGGCCAACGTCCTGACTTTC	CASSYSPPGANVLTF
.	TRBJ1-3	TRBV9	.	TGTGCCAGCAGCCCCCACTTTGGAAACACCATATATTTT	CASSPHFGNTIYF
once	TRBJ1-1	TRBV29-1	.	TGCAGCGTTGAGCCAGGGAGCACTGAAGCTTTCTTT	CSVEPGSTEAFF
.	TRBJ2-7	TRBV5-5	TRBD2	TGTGCCAGCAGCTTGTCCTTAGCGGGAGGGAAGTCCTACGAGCAGTACTTC	CASSLSLAGGKSYEQYF
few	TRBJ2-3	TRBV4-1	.	TGCGCCAGCAGCCCCGTCCCGGGGGAGAGCACAGATACGCAGTATTTT	CASSPVPGESTDTQYF
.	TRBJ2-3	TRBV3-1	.	TGTGCCAGCAGCCAACGAAGGGGCACAGATACGCAGTATTTT	CASSQRRGTDTQYF
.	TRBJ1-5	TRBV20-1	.	TGCAGTGCCCGGGACCCAGGGGCTTATCAGCCCCAGCATTTT	CSARDPGAYQPQHF
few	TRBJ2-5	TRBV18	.	TGTGCCAGCTCACGACAAAATCAAGAGACCCAGTACTTC	CASSRQNQETQYF
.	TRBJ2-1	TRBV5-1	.	TGCGCCAGCAGCTTGTGGGCTGGGACGGATACCTACAATGAGCAGTTCTTC	CASSLWAGTDTYNEQFF
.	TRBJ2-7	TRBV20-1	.	TGCAGTGCTAGAGATCACCGGACCTCCTTTGCCTACGAGCAGTACTTC	CSARDHRTSFAYEQYF
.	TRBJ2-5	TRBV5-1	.	TGCGCCAGCAGCTGGGGCGGCCCGCTTCAAGAGACCCAGTACTTC	CASSWGGPLQETQYF
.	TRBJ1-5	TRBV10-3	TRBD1	TGTGCCATCAGTGGGGGGGACAGGGTGAGCAATCAGCCCCAGCATTTT	CAISGGDRVSNQPQHF
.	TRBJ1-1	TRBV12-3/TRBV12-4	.	TGTACCAGCAGTTTATCAGGGAACACTGAAGCTTTCTTT	CTSSLSGNTEAFF
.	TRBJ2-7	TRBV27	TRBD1	TGTGCCAGCAGTTTTTCCCCGACAGGGAGCGAGCAGTCCTTC	CASSFSPTGSEQSF
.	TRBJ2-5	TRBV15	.	TGTGCCACCAGCAGAGATCCGGGGCTTCTTCTAGAGACCCAGTACTTC	CATSRDPGLLLETQYF
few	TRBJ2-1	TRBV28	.	TGTGCCAGCAGCCCCGCGGGCGGTGAGCAGTTCTTC	CASSPAGGEQFF
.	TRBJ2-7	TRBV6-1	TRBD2	TGTGCCAGCAGTGAAGCGACTAGCGGGCCCCCCTACGAGCAGTACTTC	CASSEATSGPPYEQYF
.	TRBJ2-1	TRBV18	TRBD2	TGTGCCAGCTCACCAGCTAGCGGGAGGCATCGTGGGCTCCCAGATGAGCAGTTCTTC	CASSPASGRHRGLPDEQFF
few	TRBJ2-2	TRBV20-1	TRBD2	TGCAGTGCTAGAGAAAGACTAGCACCGCTCGCGAACACCGGGGAGCTGTTTTTT	CSARERLAPLANTGELFF
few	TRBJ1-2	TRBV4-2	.	TGTGCCAGCAGCCAACTACAGGGAGGCCCCTATGGCTACACCTTC	CASSQLQGGPYGYTF
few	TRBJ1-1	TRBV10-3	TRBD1	TGTGCCACCACGGGACAGCCTTTGAACACTGAAGCTTTCTTT	CATTGQPLNTEAFF
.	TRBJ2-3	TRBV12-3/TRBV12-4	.	TGTGCCAGCAGTTTGCTCAACACAGATACGCAGTATTTT	CASSLLNTDTQYF
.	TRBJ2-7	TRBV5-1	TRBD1	TGCGCCAGCAGCCTCCGGGACAGGGCTGTCTACGAGCAGTACTTC	CASSLRDRAVYEQYF
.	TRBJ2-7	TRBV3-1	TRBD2	TGTGCCAGCAGCCACCTAGCGGTACGTCACGAGCAGTACTTC	CASSHLAVRHEQYF
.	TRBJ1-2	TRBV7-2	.	TGTGCCAGCAGCTCCCGAGGCAGGGTCTTATATGGCTACACCTTC	CASSSRGRVLYGYTF